Each of the 24 T cell receptor beta chains below was sequenced from the same sample in a study of T-cell reconstitution after alpha-beta-depleted transplantation in children (TCRdb year 2016). To prepare the library, PCR was applied. TCRdb names Illumina HiSeq 2500 as the instrument used. TCR library preparation used molecular barcoding, with unique molecular identifiers applied to normalize quantification of the TCRbeta repertoire. TCRdb ran its own pipeline on the public reads, namely fastp trimming at Q25 and MiXCR clone calling, and kept in-frame beta chains. Under each unique CDR3 protein, matching rows form one entry showing the most common genes and DNA. Counted in this sample were 600,000 or so distinct CDR3 sequences; 23% of them appeared once. 14% of the sample is held by the ten biggest clonotypes. The label giving this sample's treatment or condition can be read as: allogeneic hematopoietic cell transplantation with graft depleted of TCRalphabeta T cells and CD19 B cells.

Sample: PBMCs, mostly from graft donor cells, taken 360 days after TCRalphabeta/CD19-depleted stem cell transplant. The receptors come from a boy less than two years old who had a stem cell transplant for acute myeloid leukemia, so the T cells may come from the graft donor.

The rearrangement joins TRBV12-3 or TRBV12-4 to TRBJ1-5; the match to TRBD1 covers 8 bases. V dropped 6 bases and J dropped 6; count of bases not matched to a gene: 4. The CDR3 loop spans 13 amino acids. The CDR3 loop is CASRSGGRQPQHF. CDR3 coding DNA: TGTGCCAGCAGGTCAGGGGGCCGTCAGCCCCAGCATTTT.

Ten or more counts support this clonotype. The chain joins TRBV12-3 or TRBV12-4 to TRBJ2-3, with D maybe TRBD2 (5 bases). V lost 3 bases and J 3 bases, leaving 10 bases between the germline ends. This CDR3 has 14 residues. Written as DNA, the CDR3 is TGTGCCAGCAGTTTCACCGTAGCGACAGATACGCAGTATTTT. It codes for CASSFTVATDTQYF.

In its sample, this clonotype was seen many times. V is TRBV9 and J is TRBJ1-1; D call uncertain. With 2 bases removed from V and 3 bases from J, the gap between germline ends came to 11 bases. The CDR3 loop spans 14 amino acids. Germline CDR1 reads SGDLS; CDR2 reads YYNGEE. CDR3 residues: CASSVVPRDTEAFF. For the CDR3, the DNA is TGTGCCAGCAGCGTCGTACCGAGGGACACTGAAGCTTTCTTT.

This clonotype was counted at least ten times. This chain joins TRBV25-1 and TRBJ2-7; no firm D call. CDR3 length: 13 amino acids. The germline V gene has CDR1 MGHDK and CDR2 SYGVNS. Trimming left V 4 bases short and J 2 bases short, with 9 bases between. In nucleotides, the CDR3 is TGTGCCAGCAGTGGTTCAACCGCCTACGAGCAGTACTTC. Protein product: CASSGSTAYEQYF.

The V and J genes are TRBV6-2 or TRBV6-3 and TRBJ2-7; 8 positions agree with TRBD1. J lost 5 bases, V lost 4 bases, and 7 bases had no gene match. Germline CDR1 is MNHEY and CDR2 is SVGEGT. The CDR3 contains 14 residues. The CDR3 nucleotides read TGTGCCAGCAGTTGGACAGGGAGAATGGACGAGCAGTACTTC. Amino acids: CASSWTGRMDEQYF.

This chain joins TRBV15 and TRBJ1-4; D may be TRBD1 (6 bases). Germline V gene sequence: CDR1 LNHNV, CDR2 YYDKDF (reference sequence). V was cut by 0 bases and J by 8 bases, with 13 bases left in between. CDR3 length: 15 amino acids. This CDR3 is CATSREGQGREKLFF. For the CDR3, the DNA is TGTGCCACCAGCAGAGAAGGGCAGGGGAGGGAAAAACTGTTTTTT. Complete variable domain (other parts from reference TRBV15 and TRBJ1-4): DAMVIQNPRYQVTQFGKPVTLSCSQTLNHNVMYWYQQKSSQAPKLLFHYYDKDFNNEADTPDNFQSRRPNTSFCFLDIRSPGLGDTAMYLCATSREGQGREKLFFGSGTQLSVL.

This clonotype has just a few counts. In nucleotides, the CDR3 is TGTGCCAGCAGCGTTGGACCTGGGAATGAGCAGTTCTTC. Translation gives CASSVGPGNEQFF. This rearrangement joins TRBV7-2 to TRBJ2-1; D ambiguous. The V gene lost 5 bases and the J gene lost 7 bases, with 12 bases spanning the gap. The CDR3 loop spans 13 amino acids. Germline lookup yields CDR1 SGHTA and CDR2 FQGNSA. The whole variable domain, remainder taken from reference TRBV7-2 and TRBJ2-1, is GAGVSQSPSNKVTEKGKDVELRCDPISGHTALYWYRQSLGQGLEFLIYFQGNSAPDKSGLPSDRFSAERTGGSVSTLTIQRTQQEDSAVYLCASSVGPGNEQFFGPGTRLTVL.

This clonotype appeared many times. This chain joins TRBV20-1 and TRBJ2-7; weak D call: TRBD1 (5 bases). Germline V gene sequence: CDR1 DFQATT, CDR2 SNEGSKA (reference sequence). V lost 2 bases and J lost 4, with 12 bases in between. This CDR3 comprises 13 residues. The DNA for the CDR3 is TGCAGTGCTAGACCAACAGGCGAGTACGAGCAGTACGTC. Translated: CSARPTGEYEQYV.

Details on this clonotype: A single base separates this from a much larger clone, so it may be a read error. It is likely a read error, because the conserved phenylalanine at the end of the CDR3 is missing. The V gene is TRBV7-9, the J gene TRBJ1-1, with D possibly TRBD1 on 5 matching bases. In germline, CDR1 is SEHNR, CDR2 FQNEAQ (reference sequence). CDR3 size: 17 residues. V was shortened by 5 bases and J by 0 bases, with 19 bases between the two germline ends. CDR3 DNA sequence: TGTGCCAGCAGCCCATCGGCGGAGGCAGGGCTGAACACTGAAGCTTTCATT. Its protein product is CASSPSAEAGLNTEAFI.

In this sample, this clonotype turned up a few times. The rearrangement uses TRBV5-1 and TRBJ2-3, with 14 nucleotides matching TRBD2. Per the germline V gene, CDR1 is SGHRS and CDR2 is YFSETQ. The CDR3 is 19 amino acids. Unmatched junction bases numbered 9, after V lost 3 bases and J lost 0 bases. The CDR3 spells CASSWSRLAGGLSTDTQYF. DNA for the CDR3: TGCGCCAGCAGCTGGTCCCGACTAGCGGGGGGGCTCAGCACAGATACGCAGTATTTT. Full variable domain (remainder filled in from reference TRBV5-1 and TRBJ2-3): KAGVTQTPRYLIKTRGQQVTLSCSPISGHRSVSWYQQTPGQGLQFLFEYFSETQRNKGNFPGRFSGRQFSNSRSEMNVSTLELGDSALYLCASSWSRLAGGLSTDTQYFGPGTRLTVL.

In its sample, this clonotype was seen a few times. The chain employs TRBV12-3 or TRBV12-4 and TRBJ2-5; D gene uncertain. V lost 6 bases and J 6 bases, leaving 11 bases between the germline ends. This CDR3 spans 12 amino acids. CDR3 protein: CASSLGMQTQYF. The CDR3, as DNA: TGTGCCAGCAGCTTGGGAATGCAGACCCAGTACTTC.

The rearrangement uses TRBV20-1 and TRBJ2-1, with 9 nucleotides matching TRBD2. There are 15 residues in the CDR3. V lost 1 base, J lost 5 bases, and 6 bases stayed unmatched. CDR1 is DFQATT and CDR2 is SNEGSKA in the germline V gene (reference sequence). CDR3 protein: CSARAEERGDNEQFF. The CDR3 DNA reads as TGCAGTGCTAGAGCTGAGGAGCGGGGGGACAATGAGCAGTTCTTC.

This clonotype was recorded at least ten times. The rearrangement links TRBV9 to TRBJ1-6; 9 positions match TRBD1. V dropped 4 bases and J dropped 8; count of bases not matched to a gene: 7. The CDR3 loop spans 15 amino acids. Germline CDR1 reads SGDLS; CDR2 reads YYNGEE. CDR3 in DNA: TGTGCCAGCAGCTACAGGGGGCGCATTGATTCACCCCTCCACTTT. Translated: CASSYRGRIDSPLHF.

This clonotype was recorded a few times. The chain uses TRBV13 and TRBJ2-3, with 10 bases aligning to TRBD1. Germline V gene lookup returns CDR1 PRHDT and CDR2 FYEKMQ (reference sequence). The CDR3 loop spans 14 amino acids. Trimming at V came to 4 bases and at J to 5 bases, leaving 3 bases not matched to a gene. For the CDR3, the DNA is TGTGCCAGCAGCTCCCGGACAGGGGGAGATACGCAGTATTTT. The encoded protein is CASSSRTGGDTQYF.

This clonotype was detected many times. The chain recombines TRBV12-3 or TRBV12-4 with TRBJ1-5; possible D gene TRBD1, 5 bases. Trimming cost V 3 bases and J 10 bases, with 10 bases left between them. CDR3 length: 12 amino acids. The CDR3 loop reads CASSFGGQPQHF. CDR3 in DNA: TGTGCCAGCAGTTTTGGGGGTCAACCCCAGCATTTT.

This clonotype was counted at least ten times. The chain links TRBV30 to TRBJ1-1, with D unresolved. The CDR3 is 12 amino acids. The germline V and J ends were trimmed by 0 bases and 2 bases, with 4 bases remaining between them. Germline CDR1 and CDR2: GTSNPN and SVGIG (reference sequence). CDR3 amino acids: CAWSVGNTEAFF. Written as DNA, the CDR3 is TGTGCCTGGAGTGTCGGTAACACTGAAGCTTTCTTT.

The chain joins TRBV20-1 to TRBJ2-5, with D tentatively TRBD2 (5 bases). The V gene's germline CDR1 is DFQATT and CDR2 SNEGSKA (reference sequence). The germline V and J ends were trimmed by 4 bases and 1 base, with 13 bases remaining between them. This CDR3 region has 14 residues. The CDR3 nucleotides are TGCAGTGCTACAATGCCCAGCGGCCAAGAGACCCAGTACTTC. Encoded protein: CSATMPSGQETQYF.

V is TRBV12-3 or TRBV12-4 and J is TRBJ1-4; TRBD1 is a possible D gene (5 bases). The CDR3 sequence is 12 residues long. V shed 3 bases and J shed 14 bases, with 13 bases lying between them. CDR3 sequence: CASSFGALSLFF. The CDR3 region has the DNA TGTGCCAGCAGTTTTGGGGCCTTGTCTCTGTTTTTT.

This clonotype was seen at least ten times. The rearrangement links TRBV4-2 to TRBJ2-1, with 7 positions matching TRBD2. J was trimmed by 6 bases and V by 4 bases; bases with no gene match: 6. CDR3 size: 14 residues. Germline-derived CDR1 and CDR2 are LGHNA and YNFKEQ. The CDR3 loop is CASSRISGLNEQFF. In DNA, the CDR3 is TGTGCCAGCAGCCGAATTAGCGGGCTCAATGAGCAGTTCTTC.

This clonotype was seen many times. CDR3 protein: CASSQDGQRDTQYF. CDR3 nucleotide sequence: TGCGCCAGCAGCCAAGATGGACAGCGAGATACGCAGTATTTT. The chain joins TRBV4-1 to TRBJ2-3; a weak D match, TRBD1 (6 bases). The CDR3 extends over 14 amino acids. The V end was cut by 0 bases, the J end by 5 bases, with 9 bases between. CDR1 is MGHRA, CDR2 YSYEKL, per germline.

The chain's CDR3 is CSASGRLNTGELFF. Here the CDR3 DNA reads TGCAGTGCTAGTGGCAGATTGAACACCGGGGAGCTGTTTTTT. The rearrangement links TRBV20-1 to TRBJ2-2; no reliable D call. V dropped 3 bases and J dropped 1 base, with 9 bases sitting between them. The CDR3 spans 14 residues. Germline values: CDR1 DFQATT, CDR2 SNEGSKA (reference sequence).

This chain links TRBV12-3 or TRBV12-4 with TRBJ2-7; D is undetermined. Trimming cost V 2 bases and J 3 bases, with 11 bases left between them. The CDR3 runs 14 residues. CDR3 nucleotides: TGTGCCAGCAGTTTACTAGGGTCGGGCTACGAGCAGTACTTC. Translation: CASSLLGSGYEQYF.

The chain joins TRBV10-3 to TRBJ2-3, with 8 nucleotides matching TRBD2. The ends lost 3 bases at V and 6 bases at J; junction bases unmatched: 11. There are 16 residues in the CDR3. Germline lookup yields CDR1 ENHRY and CDR2 SYGVKD. Here the CDR3 DNA reads TGTGCCATCAGTGAAAGGGCCCTAACTAGCGGTGATACGCAGTATTTT. As protein: CAISERALTSGDTQYF.

This clonotype turned up a few times. The chain is built from TRBV20-1 and TRBJ2-7, with D perhaps matching TRBD1 (6 bases). The CDR3 has 12 amino acids. CDR1 DFQATT and CDR2 SNEGSKA come from the germline V gene (reference sequence). V dropped 4 bases and J dropped 0 bases, with 7 bases sitting between them. CDR3 residues: CSAKGHSYEQYV. In nucleotides, the CDR3 is TGCAGTGCTAAGGGACACTCCTACGAGCAGTACGTC.